This T cell receptor (beta chain) originates from a study of CD8+ T cells in alopecia areata. Both peripheral blood and punch biopsies of lesional scalp skin were obtained from patients who had alopecia areata. PBMCs were stained for CD3, CD4 and CD8, and CD4+ and CD8+ T cells were sorted. Points on this clone: Its antigen is still unknown.

Study results and caveats: It was lesional scalp, especially alopecia totalis/universalis, that showed higher clonality than normal scalp.

There are 17 residues in the CDR3. Trimming shortened V by 4 bases and J by 0 bases, and 16 bases separated the two germline ends. Germline CDR1 MGHRA, CDR2 YSYEKL. cDNA reverse transcribed from extracted RNA served as the sequencing template. The assay was immunoSEQ multiplex PCR, and TCRdb's table has in-frame clones only and misses some. The sample carries roughly 35,000 clones, around 59% recorded once. Sample: NKG2D-high CD8+ T cells sorted from blood. The TCR sequence derives from a human donor with alopecia areata. V gene TRBV4-1 combines with J gene TRBJ2-1; D is perhaps TRBD2 (6 bases). The CDR3 is CASSLLTSPSSYNEQFF. The CDR3 nucleotides read TGCGCCAGCAGCCTGCTGACTAGTCCAAGCTCCTACAATGAGCAGTTCTTC.